The rows below give T cell receptor beta chains drawn from one sample of a study of blood T cell repertoires in COVID-19. Clones were read by immunoSEQ multiplex PCR, and TCRdb kept only the in-frame ones, dropping some. Here the sample spans more than 250,000 clones, 80% to 90% being singletons. Sequencing input: peripheral blood. These receptors were taken from a man in his forties or fifties with active or convalescent COVID-19. The CDR3 runs from the conserved cysteine through the conserved F or W. Each record gives: clone size, D gene, J gene, V gene, CDR3 protein, CDR3 DNA. D genes are given only for firm matches. Clone sizes are given selectively: once, few, many, or a class where the clone is expanded.

>-|TRBD2|TRBJ2-2|TRBV10-3
CAISGTREQQVGELFF
TGTGCCATCAGTGGGACTAGAGAACAGCAGGTGGGGGAGCTGTTTTTT
>-|-|TRBJ2-3|TRBV5-6
CASSLAEGDTQYF
TGTGCCAGCAGCTTGGCCGAGGGTGATACGCAGTATTTT
>-|-|TRBJ1-2|TRBV9
CASSAGLGYGYTF
TGTGCCAGCAGCGCGGGACTGGGCTATGGCTACACCTTC
>-|-|TRBJ1-2|TRBV30
CAWSSSAGYTF
TGTGCCTGGAGTTCTAGCGCGGGCTACACCTTC
>few|TRBD1|TRBJ1-2|TRBV4-3
CASSRDRDYGYTF
TGCGCCAGCAGCCGGGACAGAGACTATGGCTACACCTTC
>-|-|TRBJ2-1|TRBV7-9
CASSLGAKNEQFF
TGTGCCAGCAGCTTAGGGGCTAAGAATGAGCAGTTCTTC
>-|-|TRBJ2-7|TRBV9
CASSVGGRVPYEQYF
TGTGCCAGCAGCGTGGGTGGCAGGGTTCCCTACGAGCAGTACTTC
>-|-|TRBJ1-2|TRBV10-2
CASSESTLSGGYTF
TGCGCCAGCAGTGAGTCCACCCTTTCCGGTGGCTACACCTTC
>-|-|TRBJ2-7|TRBV28
CASSFGRGMGIGEQYF
TGTGCCAGCAGTTTTGGGAGGGGGATGGGGATCGGGGAGCAGTACTTC
>-|TRBD1|TRBJ1-2|TRBV18
CASSPPGTGGVYGYTF
TGTGCCAGCTCACCGCCCGGGACAGGGGGGGTCTATGGCTACACCTTC
>-|-|TRBJ1-1|TRBV5-1
CASSRQFMNTEAFF
TGCGCCAGCAGCCGACAGTTCATGAACACTGAAGCTTTCTTT
>-|TRBD2|TRBJ2-7|TRBV9
CASSVGTSGYEQYF
TGTGCCAGCAGCGTAGGGACTAGCGGTTACGAGCAGTACTTC
>-|-|TRBJ2-1|TRBV7-2
CASSFPRGENEQFF
TGTGCCAGCAGCTTTCCCAGGGGAGAAAATGAGCAGTTCTTC
>-|-|TRBJ1-1|TRBV28
CASSFPQTPNTEAFF
TGTGCCAGCAGTTTCCCACAGACCCCGAACACTGAAGCTTTCTTT
>few|-|TRBJ2-7|TRBV7-2
CASSFNGQSYEQYF
TGTGCCAGCAGCTTTAATGGACAATCCTACGAGCAGTACTTC
>-|-|TRBJ2-1|TRBV13
CASSSVSGVALFDNEQFF
TGTGCCAGCAGCTCGGTTTCTGGAGTAGCCCTGTTTGACAATGAGCAGTTCTTC
>-|-|TRBJ2-2|TRBV3-1/TRBV3-2
CASSQDRLAGELFF
TGTGCCAGCAGCCAAGATAGGCTAGCCGGGGAGCTGTTTTTT
>-|TRBD1|TRBJ1-2|TRBV2
CASSVDRGDGYTF
TGTGCCAGCAGTGTAGACAGGGGGGACGGCTACACCTTC
>-|-|TRBJ1-4|TRBV7-9
CASSSGDQLFF
TGTGCCAGCAGCTCCGGAGATCAACTGTTTTTT
>-|-|TRBJ1-6|TRBV30
CAWGRDSNSPLHF
TGTGCCTGGGGCCGGGACTCTAATTCACCCCTCCACTTT
>-|TRBD1|TRBJ2-1|TRBV11-3
CASSFDGQESHNEQFF
TGTGCCAGCAGCTTCGACGGACAGGAAAGTCACAATGAGCAGTTCTTC
>-|TRBD1|TRBJ1-3|TRBV10-3
CAISGGQLSGNTIYF
TGTGCCATCAGCGGGGGACAGCTCTCTGGAAACACCATATATTTT
>-|TRBD1|TRBJ2-5|TRBV18
CASSPGTGKGETQYF
TGTGCCAGCTCACCCGGGACAGGGAAGGGAGAGACCCAGTACTTC
>-|TRBD1|TRBJ1-6|TRBV13
CASSPRTGGVGNSPLHF
TGTGCCAGCAGCCCCCGGACAGGGGGCGTAGGTAATTCACCCCTCCACTTT
>once|-|TRBJ1-5|TRBV4-3
CASSQDGGEFNQPQHF
TGCGCCAGCAGCCAAGATGGCGGGGAGTTCAATCAGCCCCAGCATTTT
>-|TRBD2|TRBJ2-1|TRBV19
CASSSSGTYNEQFF
TGTGCCAGTAGTTCTAGCGGAACATACAATGAGCAGTTCTTC
>many|-|TRBJ2-2|TRBV11-1
CASSLRVGELFF
TGTGCCAGCAGTCTCAGGGTTGGGGAGCTGTTTTTT
>-|TRBD2|TRBJ2-5|TRBV28
CASSFREGSETQYF
TGTGCCAGCAGTTTTAGGGAGGGATCAGAGACCCAGTACTTC
>once|-|TRBJ2-7|TRBV19
CASSGDNSYEQYF
TGTGCCAGTAGTGGGGACAACTCCTACGAGCAGTACTTC
>-|TRBD1|TRBJ1-5|TRBV27
CASSSDRGGQPQHF
TGTGCCAGCAGTTCAGACAGGGGCGGTCAGCCCCAGCATTTT
>-|TRBD2|TRBJ2-3|TRBV2
CASSLGLAGTDTQYF
TGTGCCAGCAGTCTGGGACTAGCGGGCACAGATACGCAGTATTTT
>few|TRBD1|TRBJ1-2|TRBV19
CASSIAGRGLSGYTF
TGTGCCAGTAGTATAGCCGGCAGGGGGCTCTCTGGCTACACCTTC
>-|TRBD2|TRBJ2-5|TRBV5-1
CASSRTSVRETQYF
TGCGCCAGCAGCCGGACTAGCGTCCGGGAGACCCAGTACTTC
>-|TRBD2|TRBJ2-3|TRBV2
CASSDTGLAGSSDTQYF
TGTGCCAGCAGTGATACGGGACTAGCGGGTTCTTCAGATACGCAGTATTTT
>-|TRBD1|TRBJ2-7|TRBV5-1
CASSRDSGTYEQYF
TGCGCCAGCAGCCGGGACAGCGGTACCTACGAGCAGTACTTC
>-|-|TRBJ1-4|TRBV18
CASSPSLNEKLFF
TGTGCCAGCTCACCATCCCTGAATGAAAAACTGTTTTTT
>few|-|TRBJ1-3|TRBV10-1
CASSIGGSGNTIYF
TGCGCCAGCTCCATCGGAGGTTCTGGAAACACCATATATTTT
>-|-|TRBJ1-2|TRBV15
CATSRDGGGAWYGYTF
TGTGCCACCAGCAGAGATGGTGGGGGGGCTTGGTATGGCTACACCTTC
>-|-|TRBJ2-5|TRBV6-5
CASKGEVWGTQYF
TGTGCCAGCAAGGGGGAAGTTTGGGGGACCCAGTACTTC
>-|-|TRBJ1-5|TRBV28
CASSLPDGTSNQPQHF
TGTGCCAGCAGTTTACCGGACGGGACAAGCAATCAGCCCCAGCATTTT
>-|TRBD1|TRBJ1-1|TRBV5-4
CASSSQGDLTEAFF
TGTGCCAGCAGCTCACAGGGGGATCTCACTGAAGCTTTCTTT
>-|TRBD2|TRBJ2-4|TRBV28
CASSEHGRGNIQYF
TGTGCCAGCAGTGAACACGGGAGGGGAAACATTCAGTACTTC
>-|TRBD1|TRBJ1-1|TRBV2
CASSIFGQGVTEAFF
TGTGCCAGCAGTATTTTTGGACAGGGAGTAACTGAAGCTTTCTTT
>-|-|TRBJ1-4|TRBV2
CASSGTGLGTKLFF
TGTGCCAGCAGTGGGACGGGGTTAGGTACGAAACTGTTTTTT
>-|-|TRBJ2-7|TRBV5-1
CASSLDLGGVYEQYF
TGCGCCAGCAGCTTGGATCTAGGAGGTGTCTACGAGCAGTACTTC
>once|TRBD1|TRBJ1-4|TRBV27
CASGTGQGAGKLFF
TGTGCCAGCGGGACGGGACAGGGGGCAGGAAAACTGTTTTTT
>-|TRBD1|TRBJ2-7|TRBV19
CASIPEGTGGHEQYF
TGTGCCAGTATTCCAGAGGGGACAGGGGGGCACGAGCAGTACTTC
>many|-|TRBJ2-5|TRBV19
CASSPFGTGQETQYF
TGTGCCAGTAGTCCTTTTGGAACGGGCCAAGAGACCCAGTACTTC
>-|TRBD2|TRBJ2-7|TRBV28
CASTPSRVASGYEQYF
TGTGCCAGCACCCCGAGTCGAGTGGCTAGCGGATACGAGCAGTACTTC
>few|-|TRBJ2-7|TRBV2
CASVRDSPISEQYF
TGTGCCAGCGTCCGGGACTCACCTATATCCGAGCAGTACTTC
>-|-|TRBJ2-3|TRBV19
CASSILPGRGSSTDTQYF
TGTGCCAGTAGTATCCTTCCGGGGCGGGGTTCTAGCACAGATACGCAGTATTTT
>few|-|TRBJ1-3|TRBV18
CASSPDSISGNTIYF
TGTGCCAGCTCCCCGGACAGTATCTCTGGAAACACCATATATTTT
>-|TRBD2|TRBJ2-3|TRBV5-1
CASSPVLAGEIDTQYF
TGCGCCAGCAGCCCCGTTTTAGCGGGAGAGATAGATACGCAGTATTTT
>-|TRBD1|TRBJ2-3|TRBV5-1
CASSPDRITDTQYF
TGCGCCAGCAGCCCGGACAGGATCACAGATACGCAGTATTTT